These 23 T cell receptor beta chains were sequenced from one sample in a study of T-cell memory formation after mild COVID-19. Using its own MiXCR run on the 5' RACE reads, TCRdb lists one record per CDR3 protein. The sample lists about 400,000 distinct CDR3 sequences, about an eighth seen once, with about 22% in the top ten. The sample taken for sequencing was PBMCs or a T cell subset sorted from them (not recorded which). The receptors derive from a man aged 18 to 30 who had mild COVID-19 (a few samples of this study predate the infection). Cell type and time point are not known.

This clonotype was picked up a small number of times. The V call is TRBV7-9, the J call TRBJ2-6; no clear D. CDR3 size: 14 residues. CDR1 is SEHNR, CDR2 FQNEAQ, per germline (reference sequence). V lost 2 bases and J 0 bases, leaving 2 bases between the germline ends. This CDR3 reads CASSLHSGANVLTF. The DNA of the CDR3 is TGTGCCAGCAGCTTACACTCTGGGGCCAACGTCCTGACTTTC.

This clonotype has only a few counts. This rearrangement joins TRBV12-3 or TRBV12-4 to TRBJ1-2; the D is unclear. This CDR3 region has 13 residues. The V end was cut by 8 bases, the J end by 8 bases, with 18 bases between. In DNA form, the CDR3 reads TGTGCCAGCGGCTATGCCTCTACACGGGGCTACACCTTC. Protein sequence: CASGYASTRGYTF.

This clonotype was observed a handful of times. This rearrangement joins TRBV27 to TRBJ1-2; the D gene is possibly TRBD1 (6 bases). The CDR3 consists of 16 residues. Germline V lookup: CDR1 MNHEY, CDR2 SMNVEV (reference sequence). Between the trimmed V and J ends, which lost 0 bases and 3 bases, there was a span of 14 bases. CDR3 bases: TGTGCCAGCAGTTTATCGATAGGGGGAGCGGACTATGGCTACACCTTC. It encodes CASSLSIGGADYGYTF.

This chain joins TRBV12-5 and TRBJ1-2; D gene ambiguous. V lost 7 bases, J lost 5 bases, and 14 bases lay in between. The CDR3 consists of 13 residues. The germline V gene has CDR1 LGHNT and CDR2 FRNRAP. CDR3 region: CASEAQIGYGYTF. Written as DNA, the CDR3 is TGTGCTAGTGAAGCCCAGATAGGGTATGGCTACACCTTC.

This clonotype turned up a few times. The chain combines TRBV20-1 with TRBJ2-1; either TRBD1 or TRBD2 may supply D (6 bases each). This CDR3 is built from 15 residues. Germline V gives CDR1 DFQATT, CDR2 SNEGSKA (reference sequence). V was trimmed by 5 bases and J by 1 base, leaving 15 bases between them. The CDR3 sequence is CSAEDGGRSYNEQFF. In DNA, the CDR3 is TGCAGTGCTGAAGACGGGGGCCGTTCCTACAATGAGCAGTTCTTC.

The chain joins TRBV28 to TRBJ1-1; 9 nucleotides match TRBD1. Germline loops: CDR1 MDHEN, CDR2 SYDVKM. J was trimmed by 1 base and V by 3 bases; bases with no gene match: 3. The CDR3 runs 15 residues. As DNA, the CDR3 is TGTGCCAGCAGTTTTGGGGGACAGGGGAACACTGAAGCTTTCTTT. Translation gives CASSFGGQGNTEAFF.

The chain is built from TRBV5-6 and TRBJ1-1, with D perhaps matching TRBD1 (5 bases). This CDR3 is built from 13 residues. The V gene lost 1 base and the J gene lost 4 bases, with 8 bases spanning the gap. Germline CDR1 reads SGHDT; CDR2 reads YYEEEE. The CDR3 region is CASSLYGGTEAFF. As DNA, the CDR3 is TGTGCCAGCAGCTTGTACGGGGGCACTGAAGCTTTCTTT.

This rearrangement joins TRBV7-9 to TRBJ1-2; the D is unclear. Germline V gives CDR1 SEHNR, CDR2 FQNEAQ (reference sequence). The CDR3 covers 13 residues. Trimming shortened V by 2 bases and J by 4 bases, and 8 bases separated the two germline ends. CDR3 coding DNA: TGTGCCAGCAGCTTAAACACCCCCTATGGCTACACCTTC. Residues: CASSLNTPYGYTF.

This clonotype turned up a few times. The chain recombines TRBV6-2 or TRBV6-3 with TRBJ2-3, with 7 bases fitting TRBD1. CDR1 is MNHEY and CDR2 is SVGEGT in the germline V gene. V was pared by 8 bases and J by 2 bases, with 13 bases of the junction left unmatched. CDR3 length: 16 amino acids. In nucleotides, the CDR3 is TGTGCCAGCCTGGACAGGATCATGGGTCACACAGATACGCAGTATTTT. It translates to CASLDRIMGHTDTQYF.

There are many counts of this clonotype. The rearrangement joins TRBV7-3 to TRBJ2-2, with D perhaps matching TRBD2 (5 bases). The CDR3 has 13 amino acids. CDR1 and CDR2 (germline): SGHTA, FQGTGA. The V gene lost 2 bases and the J gene lost 4 bases, with 5 bases spanning the gap. The CDR3 DNA reads as TGTGCCAGCAGCTTAGGGAGCACCGGGGAGCTGTTTTTT. Residues: CASSLGSTGELFF.

The chain links TRBV12-5 to TRBJ2-7; 9 bases line up with TRBD1. Germline CDR1 and CDR2: LGHNT and FRNRAP. CDR3 length: 14 amino acids. Trimming cost V 9 bases and J 4 bases; bases outside gene matches: 10. CDR3 coding DNA: TGTGCTAGGCCCCCGGGACAGGGATCATACGAGCAGTACGTC. Amino acid sequence: CARPPGQGSYEQYV.

There are a few counts of this clonotype. The chain uses TRBV2 and TRBJ2-7; D gene ambiguous. The germline V gene encodes CDR1 SNHLY and CDR2 FYNNEI. V gave up 3 bases and J gave up 6 bases, with 12 bases separating them. This CDR3 is built from 13 residues. CDR3 in DNA: TGTGCCAGCAGTGAGATCCTAAACAGCGAGCAGTACTTC. As protein: CASSEILNSEQYF.

A few counts support this clonotype. One junction end does not reproduce the germline sequence, and a read error may be involved. The V and J genes are TRBV7-7 and TRBJ2-3, with TRBD2 identical over 12 bases. The germline CDR1 and CDR2 sequences are SSHAT and FNYEAQ (reference sequence). CDR3 length equals 15 residues. CDR3 amino acids: CASSPSGGAVDTQYF. Written as DNA, the CDR3 is TGTGCTAGCAGCCCTAGCGGGGGGGCCGTAGATACGCAGTATTTT.

The table lists this clonotype with many counts. The chain uses TRBV7-9 and TRBJ2-1; 10 bases line up with TRBD2. V was pared by 5 bases and J by 7 bases, with 14 bases of the junction left unmatched. The CDR3 length is 17 residues. Germline V gene sequence: CDR1 SEHNR, CDR2 FQNEAQ (reference sequence). The DNA of the CDR3 is TGTGCCAGCAGCCACCTGAGGGGGCTAGCGGGGGTGAATGAGCAGTTCTTC. Its protein product is CASSHLRGLAGVNEQFF.

This clonotype has only a few counts. This chain uses TRBV7-9 with TRBJ2-7; 7 bases agree with TRBD1. After removal of 4 bases from V and 0 bases from J, the junction contained 18 bases not matched to a gene. The CDR3 loop spans 19 amino acids. Germline CDR1 and CDR2: SEHNR and FQNEAQ (reference sequence). CDR3 sequence reads: CASSSLTGQERATSYEQYV. The CDR3 bases are TGTGCCAGCAGCTCCCTCACCGGACAGGAACGCGCGACCTCCTACGAGCAGTACGTC.

This clonotype has at least ten counts. The chain has TRBV4-1 and TRBJ2-2, with 7 bases identical to TRBD2. The CDR3 totals 15 residues. J was trimmed by 7 bases and V by 1 base; bases with no gene match: 6. Germline values: CDR1 MGHRA, CDR2 YSYEKL. The CDR3 protein is CASSQASGVDGELFF. The CDR3 region has the DNA TGCGCCAGCAGCCAAGCAAGCGGGGTTGACGGGGAGCTGTTTTTT.

V gene TRBV28 combines with J gene TRBJ2-7; 11 nucleotides match TRBD1. Trimming removed 3 bases from V and 1 base from J; junction bases left unmatched: 8. From germline, CDR1 is MDHEN and CDR2 SYDVKM. This CDR3 region has 17 residues. The CDR3 coding sequence is TGTGCCAGCAGTTTCGGGACAGGGGGAGTTGGATCCTACGAGCAGTACGTC. Translated: CASSFGTGGVGSYEQYV.

This clonotype was detected a few times. The V gene is TRBV20-1, the J gene TRBJ1-2; D might be TRBD1 (5 bases). This CDR3 is built from 15 residues. The germline gives CDR1 DFQATT, CDR2 SNEGSKA (reference sequence). With 0 bases removed from V and 2 bases from J, the gap between germline ends came to 13 bases. CDR3 DNA: TGCAGTGCTAGAGATCCGGACACGCAAAACTATGGCTACACCTTC. It translates to CSARDPDTQNYGYTF.

At least ten counts were recorded for this clonotype. The V call is TRBV14, the J call TRBJ2-1; D not certain. There are 17 residues in the CDR3. The germline V gene has CDR1 SGHDN and CDR2 FVKESK. Deletions cut 5 bases from V and 7 bases from J, with 24 bases between. CDR3 in DNA: TGTGCCAGCAGCGCCCGCAGGTTAGCCGTTTCAAGGAATGAGCAGTTCTTC. Protein sequence: CASSARRLAVSRNEQFF.

This clonotype was detected only a few times. CDR3 bases: TGTGCCAGCAGCTTACCGGCGGGGTCCTACAATGAGCAGTTCTTC. Translating gives CASSLPAGSYNEQFF. This chain joins TRBV11-2 and TRBJ2-1, with D possibly TRBD2 on 6 matching bases. Trimming stripped 2 bases from V and 1 base from J, with 9 bases between. CDR1 and CDR2 from the germline V gene are SGHAT and FQNNGV. The length of the CDR3 is 15 residues.

This clonotype came up a few times. V is TRBV6-5 and J is TRBJ2-1; D not resolved. The V gene's germline CDR1 is MNHEY and CDR2 SVGAGI. There are 14 residues in the CDR3. Trimming shortened V by 0 bases and J by 2 bases, and 5 bases separated the two germline ends. The CDR3 bases are TGTGCCAGCAGTTACTCGTCCCCCTACAATGAGCAGTTCTTC. This gives the protein CASSYSSPYNEQFF.

The V call is TRBV20-1, the J call TRBJ2-3; the D call may be TRBD1 or TRBD2 (5 bases each). V dropped 5 bases and J dropped 9 bases, with 18 bases sitting between them. CDR3 length: 13 residues. Germline loops: CDR1 DFQATT, CDR2 SNEGSKA (reference sequence). CDR3 protein: CSASPGPRETQYF. CDR3 sequence (DNA): TGCAGTGCTTCTCCGGGGCCTAGAGAGACGCAGTATTTT.

This clonotype was observed a few times. V gene TRBV7-9 combines with J gene TRBJ2-3; perhaps TRBD2 as D (6 bases). Per the germline V gene, CDR1 is SEHNR and CDR2 is FQNEAQ (reference sequence). V was pared by 8 bases and J by 5 bases, with 17 bases between. This CDR3 has 14 amino acids. CDR3 in amino acids: CASDRATEGDTQYF. DNA of the CDR3: TGTGCCAGCGATAGGGCCACGGAGGGAGATACGCAGTATTTT. The full variable domain, with the rest looked up from reference TRBV7-9 and TRBJ2-3, is DTGVSQNPRHKITKRGQNVTFRCDPISEHNRLYWYRQTLGQGPEFLTYFQNEAQLEKSRLLSDRFSAERPKGSFSTLEIQRTEQGDSAMYLCASDRATEGDTQYFGPGTRLTVL.